This T cell receptor (beta chain) was profiled in a study of OX40 agonist ivuxolimab in advanced cancers. Across the study: Patients received ivuxolimab, an agonistic anti-OX40 (CD134) antibody. Participants, around 80% male, averaged around 64 years of age, ranging from roughly 23 to 80. Eligibility admitted prior anti-PD-1, anti-PD-L1 or anti-CTLA-4 therapy; around 42% had some.

Overall study results and limits: Some nonresponders likewise displayed low normalized T-cell clonal expansion.

Produced via immunoSEQ multiplex PCR; TCRdb's table is partial and in-frame only. The sample lists about 84,000 clones, approximately 89% seen once, with 0.22% in the top ten. A remark on this clone: Antigen specificity is unknown.

V was trimmed by 5 bases and J by 7 bases, leaving 10 bases between them. This CDR3 region has 13 residues. Germline V lookup: CDR1 SGHNT, CDR2 YYREEE (reference sequence). The material was CD4+ or CD8+ T cells sorted from blood, obtained in a trial of the OX40 agonist ivuxolimab. This sequence was found in an adult with an advanced solid tumor such as melanoma, head and neck, liver or kidney cancer. V usage is TRBV5-4 and J usage is TRBJ1-6; D unresolved. As DNA, the CDR3 is TGTGCCAGCAGACGCGACTGGAATTCACCCCTCCACTTT. It codes for CASRRDWNSPLHF. The whole variable domain, filled in from reference TRBV5-4 and TRBJ1-6, reads ETGVTQSPTHLIKTRGQQVTLRCSSQSGHNTVSWYQQALGQGPQFIFQYYREEENGRGNFPPRFSGLQFPNYSSELNVNALELDDSALYLCASRRDWNSPLHFGNGTRLTVT.